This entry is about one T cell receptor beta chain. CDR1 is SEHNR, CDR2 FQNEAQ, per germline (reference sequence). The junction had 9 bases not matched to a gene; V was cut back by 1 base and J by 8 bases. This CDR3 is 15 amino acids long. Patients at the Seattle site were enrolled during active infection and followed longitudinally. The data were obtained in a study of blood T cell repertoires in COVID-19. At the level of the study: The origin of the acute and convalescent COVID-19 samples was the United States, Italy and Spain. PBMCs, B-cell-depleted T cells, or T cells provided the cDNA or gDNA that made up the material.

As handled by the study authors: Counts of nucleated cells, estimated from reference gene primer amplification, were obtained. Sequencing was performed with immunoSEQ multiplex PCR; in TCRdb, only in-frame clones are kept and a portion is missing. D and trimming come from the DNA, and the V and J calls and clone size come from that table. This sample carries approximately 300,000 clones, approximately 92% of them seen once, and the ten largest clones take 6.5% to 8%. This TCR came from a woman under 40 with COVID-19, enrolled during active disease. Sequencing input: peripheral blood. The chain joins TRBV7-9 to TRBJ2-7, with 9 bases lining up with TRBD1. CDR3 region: CASSLDWDREGKQYF. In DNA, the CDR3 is TGTGCCAGCAGCTTAGATTGGGACAGGGAGGGGAAGCAGTACTTC.